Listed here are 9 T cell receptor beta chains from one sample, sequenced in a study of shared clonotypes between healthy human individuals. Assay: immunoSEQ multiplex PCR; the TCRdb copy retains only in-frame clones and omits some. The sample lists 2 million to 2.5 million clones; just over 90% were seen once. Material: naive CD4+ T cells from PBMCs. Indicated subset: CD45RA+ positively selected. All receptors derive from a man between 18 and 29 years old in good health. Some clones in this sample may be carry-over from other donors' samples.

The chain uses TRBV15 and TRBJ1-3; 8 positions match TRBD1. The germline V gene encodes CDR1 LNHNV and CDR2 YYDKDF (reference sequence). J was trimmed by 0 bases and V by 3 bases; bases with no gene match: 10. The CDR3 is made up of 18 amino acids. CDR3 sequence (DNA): TGTGCCACCAGCAGTGACAGGGGACGAGACTTCTCTGGAAACACCATATATTTT. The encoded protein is CATSSDRGRDFSGNTIYF.

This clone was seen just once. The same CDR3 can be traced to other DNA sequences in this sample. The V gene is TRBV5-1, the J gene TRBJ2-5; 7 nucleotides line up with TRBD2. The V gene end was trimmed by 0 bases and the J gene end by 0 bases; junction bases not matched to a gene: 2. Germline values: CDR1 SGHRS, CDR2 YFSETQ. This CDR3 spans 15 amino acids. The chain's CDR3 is CASSLEGRDQETQYF. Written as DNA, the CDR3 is TGCGCCAGCAGCTTGGAAGGGAGGGACCAAGAGACCCAGTACTTC.

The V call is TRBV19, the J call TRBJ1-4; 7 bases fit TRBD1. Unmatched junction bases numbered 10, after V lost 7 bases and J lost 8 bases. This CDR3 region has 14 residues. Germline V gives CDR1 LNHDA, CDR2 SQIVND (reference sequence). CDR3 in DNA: TGTGCCAGTAATGTACCGGGACAGTACGAAAAACTGTTTTTT. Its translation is CASNVPGQYEKLFF.

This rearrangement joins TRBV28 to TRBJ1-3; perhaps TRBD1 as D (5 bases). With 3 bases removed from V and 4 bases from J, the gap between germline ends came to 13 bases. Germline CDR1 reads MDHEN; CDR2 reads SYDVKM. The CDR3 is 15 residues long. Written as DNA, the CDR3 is TGTGCCAGCAGTTTGTGGGGCCAGCGGGGAAACACCATATATTTT. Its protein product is CASSLWGQRGNTIYF.

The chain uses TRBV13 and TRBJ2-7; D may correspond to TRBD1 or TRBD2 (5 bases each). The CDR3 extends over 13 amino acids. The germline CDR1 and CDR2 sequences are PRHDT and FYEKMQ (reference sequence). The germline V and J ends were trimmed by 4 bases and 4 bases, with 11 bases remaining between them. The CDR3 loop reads CASSWGPKYEQYF. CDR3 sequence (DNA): TGTGCCAGCAGCTGGGGACCGAAATACGAGCAGTACTTC.

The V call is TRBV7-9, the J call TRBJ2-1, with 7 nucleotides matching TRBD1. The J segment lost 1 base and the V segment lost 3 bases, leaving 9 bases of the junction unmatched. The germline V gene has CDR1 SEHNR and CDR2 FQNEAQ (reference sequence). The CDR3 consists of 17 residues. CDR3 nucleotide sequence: TGTGCCAGCAGCTTGGGCCAAGGGGGCGCATCCTACAATGAGCAGTTCTTC. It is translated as CASSLGQGGASYNEQFF. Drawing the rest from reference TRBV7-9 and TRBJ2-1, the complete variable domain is DTGVSQNPRHKITKRGQNVTFRCDPISEHNRLYWYRQTLGQGPEFLTYFQNEAQLEKSRLLSDRFSAERPKGSFSTLEIQRTEQGDSAMYLCASSLGQGGASYNEQFFGPGTRLTVL.

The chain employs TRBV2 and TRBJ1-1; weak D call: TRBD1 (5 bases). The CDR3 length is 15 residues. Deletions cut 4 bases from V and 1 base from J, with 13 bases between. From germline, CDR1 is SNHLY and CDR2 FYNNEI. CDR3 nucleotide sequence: TGTGCCAGCAGTGTGGGGGGTGCAGGGAACACTGAAGCTTTCTTT. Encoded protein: CASSVGGAGNTEAFF.

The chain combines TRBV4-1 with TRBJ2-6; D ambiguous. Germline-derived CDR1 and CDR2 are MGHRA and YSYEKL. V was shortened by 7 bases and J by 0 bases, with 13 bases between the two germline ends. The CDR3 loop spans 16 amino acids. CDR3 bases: TGCGCCAGCACCCTCCAGACGGGCTCTGGGGCCAACGTCCTGACTTTC. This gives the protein CASTLQTGSGANVLTF.

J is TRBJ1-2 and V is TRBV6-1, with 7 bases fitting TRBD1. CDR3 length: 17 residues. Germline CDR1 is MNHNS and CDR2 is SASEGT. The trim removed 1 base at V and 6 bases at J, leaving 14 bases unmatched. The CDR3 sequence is CASSEGLWVGGPDGYTF. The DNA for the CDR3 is TGTGCCAGCAGTGAAGGGTTATGGGTAGGGGGCCCAGATGGCTACACCTTC.